The 2 T cell receptor beta chains listed next were all sequenced from one sample in a study of shared clonotypes between healthy human individuals (dated by TCRdb to the early 2020s). The library was built by means of the immunoSEQ multiplex PCR assay. The table was pulled from immuneACCESS by TCRdb, which kept in-frame rearrangements only. Such tables lose some clones; where checked, under half of the loss comes from unresolved V genes, and the rest has no known cause. The sample table records millions of clones; approximately 95% of these occur just once. The leading ten clones occupy 0.1% to 0.15% of the sample. Sequenced: naive CD4+ T cells sorted from blood. The label giving this sample's cell subset or site can be read as: CD45RA+ positively selected. These receptors all stem from a man aged 18 to 29 in good health.

The J gene is TRBJ2-7, the V gene TRBV2; no clear D. Trimming took 3 bases from V and 1 from J, leaving 7 bases between them. The length of the CDR3 is 13 residues. CDR1 and CDR2 (germline): SNHLY, FYNNEI. The CDR3 is CASSDEASYEQYF. The CDR3 bases are TGTGCCAGCAGTGATGAGGCGTCCTACGAGCAGTACTTC.

This CDR3 reads CASSFNGETDTQYF. CDR3 nucleotides: TGTGCCAGCAGCTTTAACGGGGAGACAGATACGCAGTATTTT. The V and J genes are TRBV5-4 and TRBJ2-3; D perhaps matches TRBD2 (5 bases). Germline V gene lookup returns CDR1 SGHNT and CDR2 YYREEE (reference sequence). This CDR3 has 14 amino acids. V dropped 2 bases and J dropped 3 bases, with 10 bases sitting between them.